The 26 T cell receptor beta chains in this list originate from one sample, sequenced in a study of CD8 T cells in ankylosing spondylitis. One entry per CDR3 protein results from TCRdb running MiXCR on the 5' RACE reads. The table shows roughly 260,000 distinct CDR3 sequences, with 20% occurring only once. Source material: blood, either unsorted or a sorted T cell fraction (not recorded which). Receptor source: a male donor with ankylosing spondylitis or in good health (not recorded which).

This clonotype was counted many times. V and J are TRBV29-1 and TRBJ2-3; the D is unclear. CDR3 size: 14 residues. V was shortened by 1 base and J by 1 base, with 9 bases between the two germline ends. Germline V lookup: CDR1 SQVTM, CDR2 ANQGSEA. Here the CDR3 reads CSVEGRARTDTQYF. CDR3 coding DNA: TGCAGCGTTGAAGGTCGGGCCCGCACAGATACGCAGTATTTT.

This clonotype was recorded at least ten times. V and J are TRBV29-1 and TRBJ2-1; D might be TRBD1 (5 bases). The CDR3 has 12 amino acids. Trimming took 4 bases from V and 6 from J, leaving 10 bases between them. Germline lookup yields CDR1 SQVTM and CDR2 ANQGSEA. This CDR3 is CSVGQKGNEQFF. The CDR3 nucleotides are TGCAGCGTTGGACAGAAAGGCAATGAGCAGTTCTTC.

This clonotype occurred a few times. The chain carries TRBV12-3 or TRBV12-4 and TRBJ2-7; no firm D call. V lost 6 bases, J lost 2 bases, and 14 bases lay in between. The CDR3 covers 14 residues. The CDR3 DNA follows: TGTGCCAGCAGGGCGTTACTTTCTCCCTACGAGCAGTACGTC. Its translation: CASRALLSPYEQYV.

The CDR3 DNA reads as TGCGCCAGCAGCTTGGACGATCCATCCTACAATGAGCAGTTCTTC. Its protein is CASSLDDPSYNEQFF. This chain connects TRBV5-1 to TRBJ2-1; D gene uncertain. CDR3 length equals 15 residues. V shed 0 bases and J shed 1 base, with 8 bases lying between them. Germline values: CDR1 SGHRS, CDR2 YFSETQ.

This clonotype came up a few times. This rearrangement joins TRBV12-3 or TRBV12-4 to TRBJ1-5; D is unresolved. The CDR3 is made up of 15 amino acids. V was shortened by 6 bases and J by 7 bases, with 19 bases between the two germline ends. The CDR3 reads CASSPDPVYIQPQHF. For the CDR3, the DNA is TGTGCCAGCAGCCCCGACCCTGTATACATCCAGCCCCAGCATTTT.

Many counts were recorded for this clonotype. The V and J genes are TRBV9 and TRBJ2-3; D is ambiguous. The CDR3 is 14 amino acids. Germline CDR1 SGDLS, CDR2 YYNGEE. V was trimmed by 0 bases and J by 0 bases, leaving 5 bases between them. This CDR3 reads CASSVGVSTDTQYF. The CDR3 DNA follows: TGTGCCAGCAGCGTAGGGGTGAGCACAGATACGCAGTATTTT.

This clonotype occurred a few times. CDR3 in amino acids: CASSQTATGELFF. CDR3 bases: TGTGCCAGCAGCCAAACGGCCACCGGGGAGCTGTTTTTT. The V call is TRBV3-1, the J call TRBJ2-2; no reliable D call. Trimming cost V 2 bases and J 4 bases, with 5 bases left between them. The germline V gene encodes CDR1 LGHDT and CDR2 YNNKEL (reference sequence). CDR3 size: 13 residues.

There are a few counts of this clonotype. The chain has TRBV7-2 and TRBJ2-1; the D gene is possibly TRBD2 (7 bases). In germline, CDR1 is SGHTA, CDR2 FQGNSA. The CDR3 totals 15 residues. The V gene lost 3 bases and the J gene lost 6 bases, with 15 bases spanning the gap. The CDR3 bases are TGTGCCAGCAGCTTCGCGGGGGCCCCCTCCAATGAGCAGTTCTTC. It translates to CASSFAGAPSNEQFF.

The sample holds many counts of this clonotype. The genes are TRBV24-1 and TRBJ2-2, with TRBD2 identical over 8 bases. V trimming: 4 bases; J trimming: 4 bases; junction bases outside the gene matches: 13. The CDR3 runs 18 residues. Germline loops: CDR1 KGHDR, CDR2 SFDVKD. CDR3 in DNA: TGTGCCACCAGTGAGTTTGGGGTTTCTAGCGGGTCCACCGGGGAGCTGTTTTTT. Translated, it gives CATSEFGVSSGSTGELFF.

The rearrangement joins TRBV5-5 to TRBJ2-1; D remains ambiguous. Trimming pared 4 bases from V and 1 base from J, leaving 12 bases between. CDR1 and CDR2 (germline): SGHKS, YYEKEE (reference sequence). The CDR3 sequence is 15 residues long. CDR3 residues: CASSRAVGSYNEQFF. CDR3 sequence (DNA): TGTGCCAGCAGCCGGGCGGTGGGGTCCTACAATGAGCAGTTCTTC.

This clonotype was found a few times. The CDR3 sequence is CASSVTGRGNTIYF. Here the CDR3 DNA reads TGTGCCAGCAGTGTTACAGGGCGCGGAAACACCATATATTTT. The chain couples TRBV12-3 or TRBV12-4 to TRBJ1-3; TRBD1 might be the D (6 bases). The V end was cut by 5 bases, the J end by 4 bases, with 12 bases between. The CDR3 is 14 amino acids.

In this sample, this clonotype turned up a few times. The genes are TRBV3-1 and TRBJ1-5; D unclear. The CDR3 spans 15 residues. Germline V gene lookup returns CDR1 LGHDT and CDR2 YNNKEL (reference sequence). Trimming stripped 0 bases from V and 2 bases from J, with 8 bases between. Written as DNA, the CDR3 is TGTGCCAGCAGCCAAGATTTGACACGCAATCAGCCCCAGCATTTT. Protein sequence: CASSQDLTRNQPQHF. The whole variable domain, remainder taken from reference TRBV3-1 and TRBJ1-5, is DTAVSQTPKYLVTQMGNDKSIKCEQNLGHDTMYWYKQDSKKFLKIMFSYNNKELIINETVPNRFSPKSPDKAHLNLHINSLELGDSAVYFCASSQDLTRNQPQHFGDGTRLSIL.

This clonotype was seen a single time. V usage is TRBV14 and J usage is TRBJ1-1; D remains ambiguous. With 2 bases removed from V and 5 bases from J, the gap between germline ends came to 9 bases. The CDR3 length is 13 residues. Per germline, CDR1 SGHDN and CDR2 FVKESK. The CDR3, as DNA: TGTGCCAGCAGCCAAAACCGGAGGACTGAAGCTTTCTTT. Its translation is CASSQNRRTEAFF.

The V call is TRBV12-3 or TRBV12-4, the J call TRBJ2-1; 9 bases agree with TRBD1. The CDR3 consists of 14 residues. V shed 6 bases, J shed 9 bases, and the junction held 9 bases outside the gene matches. CDR3: CASSQGQGSIEQFF. The CDR3 coding sequence is TGTGCCAGCAGCCAGGGACAGGGTTCAATTGAGCAGTTCTTC.

The table lists this clonotype with a few counts. CDR3 in amino acids: CSARVRVPSSGNTIYF. CDR3 sequence (DNA): TGCAGTGCTAGAGTCAGGGTTCCTTCCTCTGGAAACACCATATATTTT. This chain links TRBV20-1 with TRBJ1-3, with D possibly matching TRBD1 (5 bases). Trimming took off 1 base at V and 0 bases at J, with 13 bases between the two ends. Germline loops: CDR1 DFQATT, CDR2 SNEGSKA (reference sequence). This CDR3 has 16 residues.

The sample holds one count of this clonotype. V and J are TRBV12-3 or TRBV12-4 and TRBJ1-5; 9 positions agree with TRBD1. V lost 3 bases, J lost 0 bases, and 6 bases stayed unmatched. This CDR3 has 17 amino acids. The DNA for the CDR3 is TGTGCCAGCAGTTTGGACAGGGGCGGTGATAGCAATCAGCCCCAGCATTTT. This codes for CASSLDRGGDSNQPQHF.

In this sample, this clonotype turned up a few times. The chain couples TRBV4-2 to TRBJ2-7; 13 bases align to TRBD2. V was pared by 1 base and J by 0 bases, with 3 bases of the junction left unmatched. The CDR3 covers 17 residues. Germline values: CDR1 LGHNA, CDR2 YNFKEQ. Here the CDR3 DNA reads TGTGCCAGCAGCCAAGGCGGACTAGCGGGGGCCTCCTACGAGCAGTACGTC. Translating gives CASSQGGLAGASYEQYV.

This clonotype was detected only a few times. The genes are TRBV20-1 and TRBJ1-1; possible D gene TRBD1, 6 bases. V lost 1 base and J lost 7, with 19 bases in between. This CDR3 has 15 residues. Germline CDR1 is DFQATT and CDR2 is SNEGSKA (reference sequence). The CDR3 DNA reads TGCAGTGCTAGAGTTAGCCCGGTGGGGGGCCTTGAAGCTTTCTTT. Translation: CSARVSPVGGLEAFF.

The chain is built from TRBV7-3 and TRBJ2-5; 8 nucleotides line up with TRBD1. CDR3 length: 17 residues. The V segment lost 5 bases and the J segment 5 bases; nucleotides outside the gene matches: 16. CDR1 and CDR2 from the germline V gene are SGHTA and FQGTGA. For the CDR3, the DNA is TGTGCCAGCAGCGCACAGGGCTTTCAGGGGGCGGGTGAGACCCAGTACTTC. Translated, it gives CASSAQGFQGAGETQYF.

V and J are TRBV5-4 and TRBJ2-5; D is possibly TRBD2 (6 bases). Germline V gene sequence: CDR1 SGHNT, CDR2 YYREEE (reference sequence). The CDR3 contains 14 residues. Trimming cost V 4 bases and J 10 bases, with 20 bases left between them. The DNA for the CDR3 is TGTGCCAGCAGCCCGCGGGACCGATCCTGGGACCAGTACTTC. Translating gives CASSPRDRSWDQYF. The whole variable domain, filled in from reference TRBV5-4 and TRBJ2-5, reads ETGVTQSPTHLIKTRGQQVTLRCSSQSGHNTVSWYQQALGQGPQFIFQYYREEENGRGNFPPRFSGLQFPNYSSELNVNALELDDSALYLCASSPRDRSWDQYFGPGTRLLVL.

The table lists this clonotype with many counts. CDR3 nucleotide sequence: TGTGCCAGCAGCCCTACCGTCGGGGTTGCCGGGGAGCTGTTTTTT. Protein product: CASSPTVGVAGELFF. The chain is built from TRBV28 and TRBJ2-2; maybe TRBD2 (5 bases). In germline, CDR1 is MDHEN, CDR2 SYDVKM. The CDR3 contains 15 residues. Trimming shortened V by 6 bases and J by 6 bases, and 17 bases separated the two germline ends.

This clonotype was counted only a few times. The V gene is TRBV5-5, the J gene TRBJ1-4, with a tentative D call TRBD1 (5 bases). The CDR3 spans 14 residues. Germline values: CDR1 SGHKS, CDR2 YYEKEE (reference sequence). Trimming stripped 3 bases from V and 4 bases from J, with 10 bases between. The CDR3 protein is CASSWGSLNEKLFF. CDR3 bases: TGTGCCAGCAGCTGGGGGTCCCTTAATGAAAAACTGTTTTTT.

The J gene is TRBJ1-4, the V gene TRBV5-1; D may be TRBD1 (5 bases). CDR3 size: 17 residues. V lost 1 base and J lost 0, with 13 bases in between. The germline V gene has CDR1 SGHRS and CDR2 YFSETQ. The CDR3 DNA follows: TGCGCCAGCAGCTTGACAGGCCGCCCTGCAACTAATGAAAAACTGTTTTTT. The encoded protein is CASSLTGRPATNEKLFF.

The rearrangement uses TRBV29-1 and TRBJ2-1; 12 nucleotides line up with TRBD2. CDR1 SQVTM and CDR2 ANQGSEA come from the germline V gene. The V and J ends lost 5 bases and 1 base, in that order; junction bases with no gene match: 3. The length of the CDR3 is 15 residues. Here the CDR3 reads CSVWGLAGSYNEQFF. The CDR3 bases are TGCAGCGTTTGGGGACTAGCGGGTTCCTACAATGAGCAGTTCTTC.

This clonotype was found many times. The V and J genes are TRBV12-3 or TRBV12-4 and TRBJ1-3; D remains unclear. Trimming took 3 bases from V and 3 from J, leaving 0 bases between them. This CDR3 contains 11 residues. The CDR3 region is CASSFGNTIYF. The CDR3, as DNA: TGTGCCAGCAGTTTTGGAAACACCATATATTTT.

The rearrangement uses TRBV9 and TRBJ2-3; D is unresolved. Germline values: CDR1 SGDLS, CDR2 YYNGEE. The germline V and J ends were trimmed by 0 bases and 5 bases, with 7 bases remaining between them. This CDR3 contains 13 residues. CDR3 sequence: CASSVVSQDTQYF. Here the CDR3 DNA reads TGTGCCAGCAGCGTAGTAAGTCAAGATACGCAGTATTTT.